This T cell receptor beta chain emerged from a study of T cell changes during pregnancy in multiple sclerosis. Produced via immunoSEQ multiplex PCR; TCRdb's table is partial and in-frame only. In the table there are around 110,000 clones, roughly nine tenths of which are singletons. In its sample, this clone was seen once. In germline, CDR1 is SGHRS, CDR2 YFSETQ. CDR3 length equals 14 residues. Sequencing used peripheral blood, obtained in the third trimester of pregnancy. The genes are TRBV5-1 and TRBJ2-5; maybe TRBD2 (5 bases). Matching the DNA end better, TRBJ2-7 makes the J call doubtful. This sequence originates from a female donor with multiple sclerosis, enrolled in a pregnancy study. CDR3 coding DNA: TGCGCCAGCAGCGCGGGTCCGGGCGGCTACGAGCAGTACTTC. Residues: CASSAGPGGYEQYF.